The 17 T cell receptor beta chains in this list originate from one sample, sequenced in a study of cytomegalovirus exposure and HLA in healthy donors. A multiplex PCR was run with 60 Vbeta primers and 13 Jbeta primers. Method: immunoSEQ multiplex PCR; TCRdb's copy keeps in-frame clones and lacks some. The top ten clones hold about 2.5% of a sample with 33,000 or so clones, 90% to 95% of them seen once. The sequenced sample was PBMCs. These receptors originate from a woman aged 18-29 years in good health and CMV-seronegative.

The count of this clone is one. The V gene is TRBV5-1, the J gene TRBJ2-1, with 8 bases identical to TRBD2. Germline V lookup: CDR1 SGHRS, CDR2 YFSETQ. The V and J ends lost 5 bases and 8 bases, in that order; junction bases with no gene match: 12. The CDR3 runs 15 residues. CDR3 residues: CASRPPSGSLDEQFF. In nucleotides, the CDR3 is TGCGCCAGCAGGCCTCCAAGCGGGAGCCTTGATGAGCAGTTCTTC.

V gene TRBV5-4 combines with J gene TRBJ2-6, with 9 bases identical to TRBD1. CDR3 length equals 19 residues. V gave up 0 bases and J gave up 0 bases; unmatched junction bases: 7. Germline V lookup: CDR1 SGHNT, CDR2 YYREEE (reference sequence). CDR3 in amino acids: CASSLDPDRGLSGANVLTF. The CDR3 DNA sequence: TGTGCCAGCAGCTTGGATCCGGACAGGGGCCTCTCTGGGGCCAACGTCCTGACTTTC.

This clone was detected once. J is TRBJ2-7 and V is TRBV28, with 7 bases aligning to TRBD2. The CDR3 spans 18 residues. Losses at the gene ends were 4 bases for V and 3 bases for J; bases not matched to a gene: 18. In germline, CDR1 is MDHEN, CDR2 SYDVKM. As DNA, the CDR3 is TGTGCCAGCAGTTCCACCTCGGCTTGGCGGGAGAGGCGCTACGAGCAGTACTTC. Its protein product is CASSSTSAWRERRYEQYF.

Of note for this clone: At one of its ends the junction is not consistent with the germline gene, which may arise from a read error. V and J are TRBV5-5 and TRBJ2-7, with 10 bases identical to TRBD1. The germline V gene encodes CDR1 SGHKS and CDR2 YYEKEE (reference sequence). The CDR3 loop spans 14 amino acids. For the CDR3, the DNA is TGTGCCAGCAGGTTGGACAGGGGGAGCTACGAGCAGTACTTC. This sequence encodes CASRLDRGSYEQYF.

This rearrangement joins TRBV4-2 to TRBJ2-1; TRBD2 matches at 9 bases. Germline lookup yields CDR1 LGHNA and CDR2 YNFKEQ. V trimming: 4 bases; J trimming: 5 bases; junction bases outside the gene matches: 12. This CDR3 is 17 amino acids long. The CDR3: CASSRLFAGGPNNEQFF. The DNA of the CDR3 is TGTGCCAGCAGCCGTCTTTTCGCGGGAGGGCCGAACAATGAGCAGTTCTTC.

The chain combines TRBV7-3 with TRBJ2-1, with TRBD2 matching 10 bases. V lost 0 bases, J lost 14 bases, and 7 bases stayed unmatched. CDR1 is SGHTA, CDR2 FQGTGA, per germline. The CDR3 is 14 residues long. CDR3 region: CASSLTASGREKFF. The CDR3 DNA is TGTGCCAGCAGCTTAACGGCTAGCGGGAGAGAGAAGTTCTTC.

This sequence joins TRBV2 and TRBJ1-5, with D perhaps TRBD1 (6 bases). V was clipped by 5 bases and J by 0 bases, with 11 bases between them. Germline CDR1 reads SNHLY; CDR2 reads FYNNEI. The CDR3 is made up of 15 amino acids. CDR3 region: CASSLQGYSNQPQHF. For the CDR3, the DNA is TGTGCCAGCAGTCTACAGGGCTATAGCAATCAGCCCCAGCATTTT.

Here the CDR3 DNA reads TGTGCCAGCAGCCCGACCCATTGGGACATTAACTCTGGAAACACCATATATTTT. Protein sequence: CASSPTHWDINSGNTIYF. The chain combines TRBV7-3 with TRBJ1-3; possible D gene TRBD1, 6 bases. Germline V CDR1 and CDR2: SGHTA, FQGTGA. This CDR3 spans 18 amino acids. V was trimmed by 5 bases and J by 0 bases, leaving 20 bases between them.

The chain couples TRBV9 to TRBJ1-2; 7 bases match TRBD1. The CDR3 is made up of 13 amino acids. V dropped 4 bases and J dropped 8; count of bases not matched to a gene: 8. Germline loops: CDR1 SGDLS, CDR2 YYNGEE. This chain's CDR3 is CASSPDRAGGYTF. The CDR3 DNA sequence: TGTGCCAGCAGCCCTGACAGGGCAGGGGGCTACACCTTC.

The chain couples TRBV21-1 to TRBJ1-5. TRBV21-1 is shown as a pseudogene. The CDR3 contains 15 residues. The CDR3 loop reads CASNPGGRGNQPQHF. CDR3 sequence (DNA): TGTGCCAGCAATCCGGGGGGTAGGGGCAATCAGCCCCAGCATTTT.

As concerns this clone: An end of the junction differs from the germline gene, which may be a read error. The chain uses TRBV7-9 and TRBJ1-1; the match to TRBD1 covers 8 bases. Germline lookup yields CDR1 SEHNR and CDR2 FQNEAQ (reference sequence). There are 14 residues in the CDR3. The CDR3 is CSSSRRRGPTEAFF. The CDR3 bases are TGTTCCAGCAGCCGCCGCAGGGGGCCCACTGAAGCTTTCTTT.

This chain connects TRBV27 to TRBJ2-1; possibly TRBD1 for D (6 bases). The V and J ends lost 6 bases and 7 bases respectively, with 19 bases between them. The CDR3 loop spans 15 amino acids. CDR1 is MNHEY, CDR2 SMNVEV, per germline (reference sequence). CDR3 region: CASRIQGWNSNEQFF. CDR3 sequence (DNA): TGTGCCAGCAGAATACAGGGTTGGAACAGTAATGAGCAGTTCTTC.

This chain links TRBV9 with TRBJ2-3; possible D gene TRBD2, 5 bases. Germline V lookup: CDR1 SGDLS, CDR2 YYNGEE. Trimming cost V 1 base and J 2 bases, with 14 bases left between them. This CDR3 is built from 16 residues. The CDR3 loop is CASSVPLGRDTDTQYF. CDR3 in DNA: TGTGCCAGCAGCGTACCTCTAGGCCGGGACACAGATACGCAGTATTTT.

The chain is built from TRBV5-8 and TRBJ2-1; the match to TRBD1 covers 9 bases. The J segment lost 8 bases and the V segment lost 0 bases, leaving 12 bases of the junction unmatched. The length of the CDR3 is 17 residues. The germline V gene encodes CDR1 SGHTS and CDR2 YDEGEE. The CDR3 sequence is CASSLAPPGQGIDEQFF. The CDR3 coding sequence is TGTGCCAGCAGCTTGGCGCCCCCGGGACAGGGTATCGATGAGCAGTTCTTC.

The genes are TRBV6-1 and TRBJ2-2, with a possible D match to TRBD1 (5 bases). From germline, CDR1 is MNHNS and CDR2 SASEGT. The V gene lost 2 bases and the J gene lost 1 base, with 5 bases spanning the gap. CDR3 length: 14 residues. The CDR3 here is CASSEQGNTGELFF. The CDR3, as DNA: TGTGCCAGCAGTGAACAGGGGAACACCGGGGAGCTGTTTTTT.

The rearrangement joins TRBV7-3 to TRBJ2-3; 11 bases agree with TRBD2. V lost 4 bases to trimming and J lost 6 bases; unmatched junction nucleotides: 9. From germline, CDR1 is SGHTA and CDR2 FQGTGA. The CDR3 has 16 amino acids. CDR3 nucleotide sequence: TGTGCCAGCAGCTCCATAGCGGGAGGGCGGGGGGATACGCAGTATTTT. It specifies CASSSIAGGRGDTQYF.

The chain is built from TRBV9 and TRBJ1-5, with no clear D. In germline, CDR1 is SGDLS, CDR2 YYNGEE. Trimming stripped 2 bases from V and 5 bases from J, with 8 bases between. The CDR3 extends over 13 amino acids. The CDR3 sequence: CASSVSPDQPQHF. CDR3 nucleotide sequence: TGTGCCAGCAGCGTTTCCCCAGATCAGCCCCAGCATTTT. Filled out from reference TRBV9 and TRBJ1-5, the complete variable domain reads DSGVTQTPKHLITATGQRVTLRCSPRSGDLSVYWYQQSLDQGLQFLIQYYNGEERAKGNILERFSAQQFPDLHSELNLSSLELGDSALYFCASSVSPDQPQHFGDGTRLSIL.